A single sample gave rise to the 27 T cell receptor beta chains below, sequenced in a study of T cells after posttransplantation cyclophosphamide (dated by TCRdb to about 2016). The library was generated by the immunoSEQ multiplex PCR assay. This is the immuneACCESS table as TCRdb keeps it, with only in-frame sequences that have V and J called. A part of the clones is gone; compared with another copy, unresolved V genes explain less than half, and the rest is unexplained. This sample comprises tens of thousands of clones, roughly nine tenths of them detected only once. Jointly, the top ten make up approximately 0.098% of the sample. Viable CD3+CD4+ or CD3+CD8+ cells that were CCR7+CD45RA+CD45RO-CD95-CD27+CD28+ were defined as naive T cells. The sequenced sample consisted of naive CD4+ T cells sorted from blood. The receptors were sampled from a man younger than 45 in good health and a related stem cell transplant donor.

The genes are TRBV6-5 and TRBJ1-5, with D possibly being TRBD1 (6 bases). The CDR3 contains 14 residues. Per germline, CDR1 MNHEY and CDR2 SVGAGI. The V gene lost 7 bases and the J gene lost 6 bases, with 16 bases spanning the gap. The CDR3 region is CASTQNRAGQPQHF. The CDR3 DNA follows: TGTGCCAGCACCCAAAACAGGGCGGGTCAGCCCCAGCATTTT.

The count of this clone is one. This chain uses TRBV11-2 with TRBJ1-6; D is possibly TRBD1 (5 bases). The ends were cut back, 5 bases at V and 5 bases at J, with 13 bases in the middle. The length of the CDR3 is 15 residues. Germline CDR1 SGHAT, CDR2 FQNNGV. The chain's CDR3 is CASSLGALHNSPLHF. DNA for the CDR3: TGTGCCAGCAGCCTTGGGGCACTTCATAATTCACCCCTCCACTTT.

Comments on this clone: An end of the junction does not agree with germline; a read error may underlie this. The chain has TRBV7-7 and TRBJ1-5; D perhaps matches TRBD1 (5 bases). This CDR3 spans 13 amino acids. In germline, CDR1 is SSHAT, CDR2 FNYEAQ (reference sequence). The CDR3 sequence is CASSPGFGQPQHF. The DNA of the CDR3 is TGTGCTAGCAGCCCAGGGTTCGGTCAGCCCCAGCATTTT.

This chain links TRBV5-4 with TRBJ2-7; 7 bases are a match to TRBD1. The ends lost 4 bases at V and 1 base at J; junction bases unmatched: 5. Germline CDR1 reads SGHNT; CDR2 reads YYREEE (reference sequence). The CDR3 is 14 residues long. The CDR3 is CASSPQGVSYEQYF. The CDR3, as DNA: TGTGCCAGCAGCCCTCAGGGGGTGTCCTACGAGCAGTACTTC.

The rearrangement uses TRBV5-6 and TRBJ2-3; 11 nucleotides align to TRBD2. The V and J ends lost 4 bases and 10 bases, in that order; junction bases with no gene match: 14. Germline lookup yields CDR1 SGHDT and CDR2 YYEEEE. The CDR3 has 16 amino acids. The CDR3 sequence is CASSLTSGEAHWAQYF. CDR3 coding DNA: TGTGCCAGCAGCCTGACTAGCGGGGAGGCACATTGGGCGCAGTATTTT.

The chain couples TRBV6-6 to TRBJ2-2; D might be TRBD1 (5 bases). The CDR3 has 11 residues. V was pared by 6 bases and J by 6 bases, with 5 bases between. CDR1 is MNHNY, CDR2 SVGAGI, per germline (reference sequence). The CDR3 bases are TGTGCCAGCAGAGGGGCCGGGGAGCTGTTTTTT. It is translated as CASRGAGELFF.

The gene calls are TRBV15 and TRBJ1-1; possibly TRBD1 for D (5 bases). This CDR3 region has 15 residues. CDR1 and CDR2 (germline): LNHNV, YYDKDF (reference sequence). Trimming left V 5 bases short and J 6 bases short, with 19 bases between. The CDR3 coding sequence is TGTGCCACCAGCCCGCGTCGGACGGGGGGATCTGAAGCTTTCTTT. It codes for CATSPRRTGGSEAFF. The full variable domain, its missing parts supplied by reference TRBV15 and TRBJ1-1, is DAMVIQNPRYQVTQFGKPVTLSCSQTLNHNVMYWYQQKSSQAPKLLFHYYDKDFNNEADTPDNFQSRRPNTSFCFLDIRSPGLGDTAMYLCATSPRRTGGSEAFFGQGTRLTVV.

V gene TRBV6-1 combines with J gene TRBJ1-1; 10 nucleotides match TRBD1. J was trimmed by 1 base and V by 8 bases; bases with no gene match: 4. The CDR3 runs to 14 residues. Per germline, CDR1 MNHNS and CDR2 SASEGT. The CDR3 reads CASPRDRGNTEAFF. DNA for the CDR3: TGTGCCAGCCCTCGGGACAGGGGGAACACTGAAGCTTTCTTT.

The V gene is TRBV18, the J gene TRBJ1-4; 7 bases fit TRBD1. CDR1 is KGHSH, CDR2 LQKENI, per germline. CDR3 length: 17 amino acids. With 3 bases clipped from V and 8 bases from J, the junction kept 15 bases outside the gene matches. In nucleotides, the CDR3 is TGTGCCAGCTCACCGCCCCACACAGGGGTCCTAAAAGAAAAACTGTTTTTT. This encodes CASSPPHTGVLKEKLFF.

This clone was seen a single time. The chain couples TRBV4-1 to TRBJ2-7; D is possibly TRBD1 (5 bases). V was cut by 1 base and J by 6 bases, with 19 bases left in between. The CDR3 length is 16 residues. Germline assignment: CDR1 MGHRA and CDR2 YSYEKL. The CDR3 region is CASSQVRGLQPSEQYF. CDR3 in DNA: TGCGCCAGCAGCCAAGTAAGGGGCCTCCAGCCATCCGAGCAGTACTTC.

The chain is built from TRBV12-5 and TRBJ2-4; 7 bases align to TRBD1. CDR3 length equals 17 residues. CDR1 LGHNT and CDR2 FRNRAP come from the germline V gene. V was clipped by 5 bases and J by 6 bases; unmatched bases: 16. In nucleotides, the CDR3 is TGTGCTAGTGGTCCTCCGCGACAGGGCTTTAGGGGAAACATTCAGTACTTC. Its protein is CASGPPRQGFRGNIQYF. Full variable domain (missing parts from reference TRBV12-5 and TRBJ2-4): DARVTQTPRHKVTEMGQEVTMRCQPILGHNTVFWYRQTMMQGLELLAYFRNRAPLDDSGMPKDRFSAEMPDATLATLKIQPSEPRDSAVYFCASGPPRQGFRGNIQYFGAGTRLSVL.

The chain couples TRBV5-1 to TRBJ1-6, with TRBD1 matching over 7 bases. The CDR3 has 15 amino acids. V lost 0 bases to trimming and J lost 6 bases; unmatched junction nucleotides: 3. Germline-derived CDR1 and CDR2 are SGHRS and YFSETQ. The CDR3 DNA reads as TGCGCCAGCAGCTTGGAGGGGGCGGGTAATTCACCCCTCCACTTT. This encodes CASSLEGAGNSPLHF.

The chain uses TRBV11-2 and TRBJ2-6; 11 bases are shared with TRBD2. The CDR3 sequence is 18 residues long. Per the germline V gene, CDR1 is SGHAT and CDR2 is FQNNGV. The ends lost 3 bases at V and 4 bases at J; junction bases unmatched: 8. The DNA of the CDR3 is TGTGCCAGCAGCTTTGTAGCGGGGGGGCCGACAGGGGCCAACGTCCTGACTTTC. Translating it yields CASSFVAGGPTGANVLTF.

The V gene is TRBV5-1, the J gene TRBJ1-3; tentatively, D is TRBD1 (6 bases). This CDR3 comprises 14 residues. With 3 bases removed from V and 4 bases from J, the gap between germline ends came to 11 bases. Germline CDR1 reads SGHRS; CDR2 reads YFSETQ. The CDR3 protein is CASSSSTGGNTIYF. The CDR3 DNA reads TGCGCCAGCAGCTCCTCAACAGGGGGAAACACCATATATTTT.

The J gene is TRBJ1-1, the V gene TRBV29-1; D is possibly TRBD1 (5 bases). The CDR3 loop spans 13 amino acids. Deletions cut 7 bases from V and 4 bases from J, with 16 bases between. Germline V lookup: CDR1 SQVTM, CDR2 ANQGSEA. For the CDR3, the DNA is TGCAGCGGTACCTTAAGCGGGGGCACTGAAGCTTTCTTT. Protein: CSGTLSGGTEAFF.

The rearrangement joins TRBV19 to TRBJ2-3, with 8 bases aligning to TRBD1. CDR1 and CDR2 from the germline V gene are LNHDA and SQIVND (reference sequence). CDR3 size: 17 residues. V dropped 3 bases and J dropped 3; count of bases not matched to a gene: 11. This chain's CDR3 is CASSIARGQGRTDTQYF. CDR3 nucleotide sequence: TGTGCCAGTAGTATTGCCCGTGGACAGGGACGGACAGATACGCAGTATTTT.

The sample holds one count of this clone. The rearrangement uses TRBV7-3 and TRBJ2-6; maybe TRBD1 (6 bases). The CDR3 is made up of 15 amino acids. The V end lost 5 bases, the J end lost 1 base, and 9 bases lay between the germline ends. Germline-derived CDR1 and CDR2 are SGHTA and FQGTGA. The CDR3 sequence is CASSRGQSGANVLTF. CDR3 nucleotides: TGTGCCAGCAGCAGGGGACAATCTGGGGCCAACGTCCTGACTTTC.

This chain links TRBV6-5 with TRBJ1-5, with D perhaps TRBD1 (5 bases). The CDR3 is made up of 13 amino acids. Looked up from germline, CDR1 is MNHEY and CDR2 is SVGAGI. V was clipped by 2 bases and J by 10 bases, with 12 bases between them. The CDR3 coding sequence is TGTGCCAGCAGTTACGGGGGGTACGGACCCCAGCATTTT. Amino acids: CASSYGGYGPQHF.

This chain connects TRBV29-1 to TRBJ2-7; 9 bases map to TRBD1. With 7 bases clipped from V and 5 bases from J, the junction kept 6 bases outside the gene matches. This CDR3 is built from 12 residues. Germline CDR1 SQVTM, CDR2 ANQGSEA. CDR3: CSAGQGLDEQYF. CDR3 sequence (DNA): TGCAGCGCCGGACAGGGGTTAGACGAGCAGTACTTC.

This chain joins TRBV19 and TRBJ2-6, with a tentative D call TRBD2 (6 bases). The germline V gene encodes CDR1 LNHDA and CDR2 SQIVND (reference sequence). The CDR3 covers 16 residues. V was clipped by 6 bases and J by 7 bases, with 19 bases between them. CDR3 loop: CASSRPLAPNANVLTF. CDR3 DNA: TGTGCCAGTAGCCGCCCGCTAGCGCCGAATGCCAACGTCCTGACTTTC.

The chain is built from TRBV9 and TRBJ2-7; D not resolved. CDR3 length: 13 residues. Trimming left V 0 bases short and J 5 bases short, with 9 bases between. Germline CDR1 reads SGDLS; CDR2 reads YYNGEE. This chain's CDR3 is CASSVAPENEQYF. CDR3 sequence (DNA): TGTGCCAGCAGCGTAGCACCGGAGAACGAGCAGTACTTC.

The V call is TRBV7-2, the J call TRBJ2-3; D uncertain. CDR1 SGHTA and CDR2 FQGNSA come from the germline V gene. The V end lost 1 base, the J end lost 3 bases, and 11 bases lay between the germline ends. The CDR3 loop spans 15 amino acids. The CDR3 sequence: CASSLVPLRTDTQYF. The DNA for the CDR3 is TGTGCCAGCAGCTTAGTACCCCTTCGGACAGATACGCAGTATTTT.

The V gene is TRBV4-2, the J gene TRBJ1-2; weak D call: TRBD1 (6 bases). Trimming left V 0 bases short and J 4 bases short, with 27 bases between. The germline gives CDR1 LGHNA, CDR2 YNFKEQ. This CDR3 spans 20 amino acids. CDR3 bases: TGTGCCAGCAGCCAAGATTTTCCGTGGGAAGACTCAGGGGTTGGCTATGGCTACACCTTC. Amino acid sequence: CASSQDFPWEDSGVGYGYTF.

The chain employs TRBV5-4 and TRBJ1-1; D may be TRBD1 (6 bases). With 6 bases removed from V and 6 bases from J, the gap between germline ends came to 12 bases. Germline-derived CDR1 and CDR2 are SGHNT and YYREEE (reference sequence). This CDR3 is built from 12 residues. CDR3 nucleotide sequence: TGTGCCAGCAAGAACAGGGTTTCTGAAGCTTTCTTT. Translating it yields CASKNRVSEAFF.

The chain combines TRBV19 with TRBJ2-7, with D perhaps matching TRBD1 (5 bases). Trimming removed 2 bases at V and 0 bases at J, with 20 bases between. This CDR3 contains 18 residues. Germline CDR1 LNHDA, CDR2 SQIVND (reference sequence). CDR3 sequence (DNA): TGTGCCAGTAGTATAATCCCCTCCGACTTCAGGGACTCCTACGAGCAGTACTTC. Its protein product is CASSIIPSDFRDSYEQYF. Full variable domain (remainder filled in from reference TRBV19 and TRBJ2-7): DGGITQSPKYLFRKEGQNVTLSCEQNLNHDAMYWYRQDPGQGLRLIYYSQIVNDFQKGDIAEGYSVSREKKESFPLTVTSAQKNPTAFYLCASSIIPSDFRDSYEQYFGPGTRLTVT.

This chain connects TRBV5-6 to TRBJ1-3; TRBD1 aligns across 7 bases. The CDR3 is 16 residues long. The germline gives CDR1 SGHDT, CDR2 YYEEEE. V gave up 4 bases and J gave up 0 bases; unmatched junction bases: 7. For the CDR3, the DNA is TGTGCCAGCAGCACTCCCAGGGGGGCCTCTGGAAACACCATATATTTT. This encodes CASSTPRGASGNTIYF.

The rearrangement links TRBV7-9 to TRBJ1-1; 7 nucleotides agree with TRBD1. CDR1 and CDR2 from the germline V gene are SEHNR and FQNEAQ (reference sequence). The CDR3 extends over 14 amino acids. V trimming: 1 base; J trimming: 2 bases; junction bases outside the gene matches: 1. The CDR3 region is CASSLGQGNTEAFF. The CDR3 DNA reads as TGTGCCAGCAGCTTAGGACAGGGAAACACTGAAGCTTTCTTT.